This TCR beta chain was recorded in a study of shared clonotypes between healthy human individuals. Whole-study results and caveats: The naive CD4 repertoires of several donors were compared, and approximately 4.7% of clonotypes were shared.

The naive CD8 subset, CD45RO-negative cells positively selected for CCR7, excluded terminally differentiated effector memory CD45RA+ cells. The table came from immunoSEQ multiplex PCR; TCRdb's copy has only in-frame clones and leaves some out. The table has around 560,000 clones, roughly 95% seen once. Remarks on this clone: Antigen unknown.

Material: naive CD8+ T cells sorted from blood. The clonotype comes from a woman in her 30s in good health.

CDR3 bases: TGTGCCAGTAATGGCGGCAAGCCTTGGGAGACCCAGTACTTC. Amino acid sequence: CASNGGKPWETQYF. The J gene is TRBJ2-5, the V gene TRBV19; D is undetermined. The CDR3 runs 14 residues. The V gene's germline CDR1 is LNHDA and CDR2 SQIVND (reference sequence). Trimming shortened V by 7 bases and J by 5 bases, and 17 bases separated the two germline ends.